This paragraph reports one TCR beta chain. With 60 Vbeta and 13 Jbeta primers, the PCR was carried out. Sequencing was performed with immunoSEQ multiplex PCR; in TCRdb, only in-frame clones are kept and a portion is missing. The sample lists tens of thousands of clones; over 60% were seen once. The sample belongs to a study of cytomegalovirus exposure and HLA in healthy donors. The J segment lost 3 bases and the V segment lost 3 bases, leaving 11 bases of the junction unmatched. The CDR3 has 17 residues. Germline V gene sequence: CDR1 LNHDA, CDR2 SQIVND (reference sequence). The chain carries TRBV19 and TRBJ2-3, with 8 bases identical to TRBD2. Sequences were obtained from PBMCs. This clonotype was sampled from a woman between 40 and 50 years old in good health and CMV-seropositive. The CDR3 is CASSIDPAGVGTDTQYF. The CDR3 DNA sequence: TGTGCCAGTAGTATTGACCCAGCGGGAGTAGGGACAGATACGCAGTATTTT.